This T cell receptor (beta chain) emerged from a study of T-cell reconstitution after alpha-beta-depleted transplantation in children. Study-level points and caveats: By about two months after transplant, alpha-beta T cells reportedly arose from several hundred graft clones that had expanded. The authors attributed T-cell counts and diversity one year after transplant mostly to newly produced T cells. Day-60 TCRbeta diversity that was high in some patients was derived from surviving recipient T cells and thymic progenitors.

For TCRbeta, the library was prepared with unique molecular identifiers. TCRdb itself ran the PCR reads through MiXCR, one entry per CDR3 protein. Of roughly 300,000 distinct CDR3 sequences in the sample, more than 9% are singletons; the top ten hold around 20%. J gave up 0 bases and V 2 bases, and 7 bases lay outside the gene matches. The CDR3 is 17 residues long. Germline-derived CDR1 and CDR2 are LGHNA and YSLEER. This clonotype was detected many times. The antigen is undetermined. The J gene is TRBJ2-1, the V gene TRBV4-3; 7 nucleotides line up with TRBD2. Sequences were derived from peripheral blood, sampled 180 days after TCRalphabeta/CD19-depleted stem cell transplant. The TCR originated in a male patient aged 2-9 years who had a stem cell transplant for chronic granulomatous disease, so the T cells may come from the graft donor. The CDR3 loop reads CASSQSGLAVSYNEQFF. For the CDR3, the DNA is TGCGCCAGCAGCCAATCCGGGCTAGCGGTCTCCTACAATGAGCAGTTCTTC.